A selection of T cell receptor beta chains follows, all from one sample in a study of spatial heterogeneity in lung cancer. TCRdb analysed the 5' RACE reads with MiXCR anew, one entry per CDR3 protein. The sample records 9,500 to 12,000 distinct CDR3 sequences, about a fifth being singletons. Sequenced material: PBMCs, taken at follow-up. The receptor set was obtained from a male donor with early-stage non-small cell lung cancer. Both conserved end residues are part of each CDR3. The order of the fields is D gene, J gene, clone size, V gene, CDR3 DNA, CDR3 protein. The D gene is left open where the match is weak. The listing skips clone size in some rows; elsewhere it reads once, few, many or a size class.

>.|TRBJ1-5|many|TRBV7-9
TGTGCCAGCAGCTTAGACCAGGGTAGTCAGCCCCAGCATTTT
CASSLDQGSQPQHF
>.|TRBJ2-2|many|TRBV10-3
TGTGCCATCAGAATTCGGACCCTGGGCACCGGGGAGCTGTTTTTT
CAIRIRTLGTGELFF
>TRBD1|TRBJ1-3|.|TRBV4-1
TGCGCCAGCAGCGGGACAGCCTCTGGAAACACCATATATTTT
CASSGTASGNTIYF
>.|TRBJ2-7|few|TRBV11-2
TGTGCCAGCAGCTTAGTAACAGTTCGGGGCGAGCAGTACTTC
CASSLVTVRGEQYF
>TRBD1|TRBJ2-5|many|TRBV4-3
TGCGCCAGCAGCCAAGGAGGGGACAGAGAGGAGACCCAGTACTTC
CASSQGGDREETQYF
>TRBD1|TRBJ1-4|many|TRBV7-2
TGTGCCAGCAGACGGACAGGGGGCGGTGAAAAACTGTTTTTT
CASRRTGGGEKLFF
>.|TRBJ2-6|.|TRBV2
TGTGCCAGCAAAATCAGCGGCCGAGGGGCCAACGTCCTGACTTTC
CASKISGRGANVLTF
>.|TRBJ2-3|few|TRBV2
TGTGCCAGCAGCTTGTACAGGCCCCCCACAGATACGCAGTATTTT
CASSLYRPPTDTQYF
>.|TRBJ2-5|.|TRBV5-1
TGCGCCAGCAGCTTAACCTCGAGCGGCGGAGAGACCCAGTACTTC
CASSLTSSGGETQYF
>TRBD2|TRBJ2-2|many|TRBV9
TGTGCCAGCAGCGCAGGGGTAGCGGGAGGGCCCGGGGAGCTGTTTTTT
CASSAGVAGGPGELFF
>.|TRBJ1-5|.|TRBV19
TGTGCCAGTACCCCTCGCGAGGACCGCCTAGGGTCCCAGCATTTT
CASTPREDRLGSQHF
>TRBD2|TRBJ2-7|few|TRBV28
TGTGCCAGCAGTCCGGGGTTCGGTCGGAGCGGGGGATACGAGCAGTACTTC
CASSPGFGRSGGYEQYF
>.|TRBJ1-6|.|TRBV7-4
TGTGCCAGCAGCCCAACCCTAAAGGCAGGGGTGAATTCACCCCTCCACTTT
CASSPTLKAGVNSPLHF
>TRBD1|TRBJ1-2|many|TRBV18
TGTGCCAGCTCCCTCACAGGACAGGAGTATGGCTACACCTTC
CASSLTGQEYGYTF
>TRBD2|TRBJ2-2|few|TRBV29-1
TGCAGTTGGCGGGGGACCACCGGGGAGCTGTTTTTT
CSWRGTTGELFF
>TRBD1|TRBJ1-1|.|TRBV7-9
TGTGCCAGCAGAGCAGACAGGGACACTGAAGCTTTCTTT
CASRADRDTEAFF
>.|TRBJ1-2|many|TRBV14
TGTGCCAGCAGCCAAGCTTCGATAAACTATGGCTACACCTTC
CASSQASINYGYTF
>TRBD1|TRBJ2-3|.|TRBV12-3/TRBV12-4
TGTGCCAGCAGTTTACCACAGGGGGCGTCGGTTACAGATACGCAGTATTTT
CASSLPQGASVTDTQYF
>.|TRBJ2-7|.|TRBV9
TGTGCCAGCAGCGTAGACTTGGGGGCCTACGAGCAGTACTTC
CASSVDLGAYEQYF
>TRBD2|TRBJ2-3|few|TRBV3-1
TGTGCCAGCAGCCAAGCCGGGAGGGGCACAGATACGCAGTATTTT
CASSQAGRGTDTQYF
>.|TRBJ1-2|many|TRBV4-3
TGCGCCAGCAGCCAAGGTCGCCAGGGGCCGAGCTATGGCTACACCTTC
CASSQGRQGPSYGYTF
>TRBD2|TRBJ2-7|.|TRBV7-2
TGTGCCAGCTTAGAGAGTCAAGCGGGAGACCACGAGCAGTACTTC
CASLESQAGDHEQYF
>.|TRBJ2-7|.|TRBV9
TGTGCCAGCAGCCCGGACCCCTGGTCCTACGAGCAGTACTTC
CASSPDPWSYEQYF
>.|TRBJ1-2|.|TRBV7-2
TGTGCCAGCCGCCGTCGGGTAGGCGAAAGTAACTATGGCTACACCTTC
CASRRRVGESNYGYTF
>.|TRBJ1-1|.|TRBV12-3/TRBV12-4
TGTGCCAGCAGTTCCGCCACTGAAGCTTTCTTT
CASSSATEAFF
>TRBD1|TRBJ2-7|.|TRBV28
TGTGCCAGCAACACGTTCCGGGGACAGGGGACCTACGAGCAGTACTTC
CASNTFRGQGTYEQYF
>TRBD2|TRBJ2-7|few|TRBV2
TGTGCCAGCCGGCCCCCAGCGGGAGTAGGCGAGCAGTACTTC
CASRPPAGVGEQYF
>.|TRBJ1-1|many|TRBV18
TGTGCCAGCTCCTCAGGGGAGACTGAAGCTTTCTTT
CASSSGETEAFF
>.|TRBJ1-2|many|TRBV7-9
TGTGCCAGCAGCTCCACAATTTGGGGTACTTATGGCTACACCTTC
CASSSTIWGTYGYTF
>.|TRBJ1-1|.|TRBV10-3
TGTGCCATCAGAGACATTACAGTGAACACTGAAGCTTTCTTT
CAIRDITVNTEAFF
>TRBD2|TRBJ2-5|few|TRBV7-2
TGTGCCAGCAGCCCCGGGACACTAGCGGGGGAGCCGAAGTACTTC
CASSPGTLAGEPKYF
>.|TRBJ2-1|.|TRBV5-1
TGCGCCAGCAGCTTGGCCCCCCGAGGGGGTAACAATGAGCAGTTCTTC
CASSLAPRGGNNEQFF
>.|TRBJ2-2|many|TRBV6-6
TGTGCCAGCAGCCTTGGTAACACCGGGGAGCTGTTTTTT
CASSLGNTGELFF
>.|TRBJ2-2|few|TRBV10-1
TGCGCCAGCAGTGAAGGCGGGGAGCTGTTTTTT
CASSEGGELFF
>.|TRBJ2-3|.|TRBV3-1
TGTGCCAGCAGCCAAGAGGGACGCCCAGATACGCAGTATTTT
CASSQEGRPDTQYF
>TRBD1|TRBJ1-6|many|TRBV20-1
TGCAGTGCCACCCTGACAGGGGGGGGTTCACCCCTCCACTTT
CSATLTGGGSPLHF
>TRBD1|TRBJ1-4|medium-sized|TRBV6-5
TGTGCCAGCATGGACAGGGGAGGTGAAAAACTGTTTTTT
CASMDRGGEKLFF
>.|TRBJ2-5|.|TRBV18
TGTGCCAGCTCGTTACAGGGACAAGAGACCCAGTACTTC
CASSLQGQETQYF
>TRBD1|TRBJ2-1|.|TRBV24-1
TGTGCCACCAGTGATCCCGGGACAGGGGCCCCCAATGAGCAGTTCTTC
CATSDPGTGAPNEQFF
>.|TRBJ2-7|.|TRBV12-3/TRBV12-4
TGTGCCAGCAGCAGATCCCAGGGTTACGAGCAGTACTTC
CASSRSQGYEQYF
>.|TRBJ2-7|.|TRBV19
TGTGCCAGTAGTATATCCCCCGGGGGATACGAGCAGTACTTC
CASSISPGGYEQYF
>.|TRBJ2-6|.|TRBV7-2
TGTGCCAGCAGCTTCTTCTCTGGGGCCAACGTCCTGACTTTC
CASSFFSGANVLTF
>.|TRBJ2-2|few|TRBV7-9
TGTGCCAGCAGCTACGGAGCCGGGGAGCTGTTTTTT
CASSYGAGELFF
>.|TRBJ2-3|many|TRBV7-2
TGTGCCAGCAGCCCGCCCACAGATACGCAGTATTTT
CASSPPTDTQYF
>TRBD2|TRBJ2-4|medium-sized|TRBV5-1
TGCGCCAGCAGCGCGACTAGCGGGGGAAAAAACATTCAGTACTTC
CASSATSGGKNIQYF
>.|TRBJ2-3|.|TRBV5-1
TGCGCCAGCAGCTTCGAGCCTCATAAAGATACGCAGTATTTT
CASSFEPHKDTQYF
>TRBD1|TRBJ1-4|many|TRBV28
TGTGCCAGCAGTCAGACAGGGGGCGCATTATATGAGGGTGAAAAACTGTTTTTT
CASSQTGGALYEGEKLFF
>TRBD1|TRBJ1-6|few|TRBV28
TGTGCCAGCAGTTTGGGACAGAGTAATTCACCCCTCCACTTT
CASSLGQSNSPLHF
>.|TRBJ2-4|.|TRBV27
TGTGCCAGCAGTTTTCAGGGCGTCAAAAACATTCAGTACTTC
CASSFQGVKNIQYF
>.|TRBJ2-3|.|TRBV7-9
TGTGCCAGCAGCTTAGCGGAATTGGGGGATACGCAGTATTTT
CASSLAELGDTQYF
>.|TRBJ2-7|many|TRBV7-9
TGTGCCAGCAGCTTACTGCGTTACGGGGTCTACGAGCAGTACTTC
CASSLLRYGVYEQYF
>.|TRBJ2-5|many|TRBV12-3/TRBV12-4
TGTGCCAGCAGTCCTTCATACCGAGAGACCCAGTACTTC
CASSPSYRETQYF
>.|TRBJ1-1|many|TRBV7-9
TGTGCCAGCAGCTTAGCCTCAGGGCCCACTGAAGCTTTCTTT
CASSLASGPTEAFF
>.|TRBJ2-5|.|TRBV2
TGTGCCATTTCCGGGACAACTCAAGAGACCCAGTACTTC
CAISGTTQETQYF
>.|TRBJ2-7|.|TRBV5-1
TGCGCCAGCAGCTTGGCCGGGGCCGGAAACCTCTACGAGCAGTACTTC
CASSLAGAGNLYEQYF
>TRBD2|TRBJ2-7|many|TRBV20-1
TGCAGTGCTAGTGAGCCCGGACTAGCGGGAGGGCCCTACGAGCAGTACTTC
CSASEPGLAGGPYEQYF